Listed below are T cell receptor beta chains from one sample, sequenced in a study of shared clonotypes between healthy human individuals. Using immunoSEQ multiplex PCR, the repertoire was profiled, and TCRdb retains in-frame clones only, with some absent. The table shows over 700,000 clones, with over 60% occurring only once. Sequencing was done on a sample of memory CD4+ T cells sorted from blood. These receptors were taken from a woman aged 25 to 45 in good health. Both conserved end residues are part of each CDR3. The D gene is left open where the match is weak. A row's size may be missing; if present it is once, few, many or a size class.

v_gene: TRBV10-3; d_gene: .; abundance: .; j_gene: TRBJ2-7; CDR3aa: CAIRETGSNEQYF; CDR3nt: TGTGCCATCAGGGAGACAGGATCGAACGAGCAGTACTTC
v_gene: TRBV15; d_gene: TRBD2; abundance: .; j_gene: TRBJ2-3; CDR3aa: CATSKWGEGTDTQYF; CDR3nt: TGTGCCACCAGCAAATGGGGGGAGGGGACAGATACGCAGTATTTT
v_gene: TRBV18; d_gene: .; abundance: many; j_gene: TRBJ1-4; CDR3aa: CASSRASTEKLFF; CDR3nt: TGTGCCAGCTCTAGGGCATCTACTGAAAAACTGTTTTTT
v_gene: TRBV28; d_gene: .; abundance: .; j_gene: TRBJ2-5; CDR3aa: CAIRSSFQETQYF; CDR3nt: TGTGCCATCCGGTCTAGCTTCCAAGAGACCCAGTACTTC
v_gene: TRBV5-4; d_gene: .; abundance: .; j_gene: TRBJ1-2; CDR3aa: CASSKGTDYGYTF; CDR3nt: TGTGCCAGCAGTAAAGGGACCGACTATGGCTACACCTTC
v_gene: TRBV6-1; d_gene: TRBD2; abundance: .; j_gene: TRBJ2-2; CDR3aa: CASSLAGGVTGELFF; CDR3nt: TGTGCCAGCAGTCTAGCGGGAGGAGTCACCGGGGAGCTGTTTTTT
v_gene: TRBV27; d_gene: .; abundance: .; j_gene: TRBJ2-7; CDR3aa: CASSPRPGARYEQYF; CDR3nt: TGTGCCAGCAGCCCACGGCCGGGGGCGCGCTACGAGCAGTACTTC
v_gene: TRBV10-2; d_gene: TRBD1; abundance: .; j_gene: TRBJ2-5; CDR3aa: CASRSGQGRETQYF; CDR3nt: TGCGCCAGCAGATCGGGACAGGGACGGGAGACCCAGTACTTC
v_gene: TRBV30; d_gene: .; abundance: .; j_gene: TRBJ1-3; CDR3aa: CAWSVAGNTIYF; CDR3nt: TGTGCCTGGAGTGTGGCAGGAAACACCATATATTTT
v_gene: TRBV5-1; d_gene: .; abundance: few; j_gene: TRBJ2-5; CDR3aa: CASSLGPIISQILQETQYF; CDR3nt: TGCGCCAGCAGCTTGGGGCCAATCATCAGCCAAATTCTTCAAGAGACCCAGTACTTC
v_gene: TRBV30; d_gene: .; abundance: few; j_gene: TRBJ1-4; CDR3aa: CAWSGTAYNEKLFF; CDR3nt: TGTGCCTGGAGTGGGACAGCCTATAATGAAAAACTGTTTTTT
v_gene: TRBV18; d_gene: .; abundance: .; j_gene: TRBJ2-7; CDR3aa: CASSLRTAVSSYEQYF; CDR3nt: TGTGCCAGCTCATTACGGACAGCCGTGAGCTCCTACGAGCAGTACTTC
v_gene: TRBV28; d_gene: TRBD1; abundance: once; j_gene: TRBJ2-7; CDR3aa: CASSLPASDRPFSYEQYF; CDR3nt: TGTGCCAGCAGTTTGCCCGCCTCGGACAGGCCTTTCTCCTACGAGCAGTACTTC
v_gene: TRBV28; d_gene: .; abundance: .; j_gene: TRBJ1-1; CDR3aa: CASSSPLQHGGEAFF; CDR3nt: TGTGCCAGCAGTTCTCCTCTGCAGCATGGGGGTGAAGCTTTCTTT
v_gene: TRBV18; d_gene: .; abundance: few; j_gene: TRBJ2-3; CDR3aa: CASSPRRGQTDTQYF; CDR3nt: TGTGCCAGCTCACCACGGCGGGGGCAGACAGATACGCAGTATTTT
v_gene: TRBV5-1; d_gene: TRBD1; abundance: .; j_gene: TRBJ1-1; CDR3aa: CASSLTGGVNTEAFF; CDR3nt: TGCGCCAGCAGCCTAACAGGGGGCGTGAACACTGAAGCTTTCTTT
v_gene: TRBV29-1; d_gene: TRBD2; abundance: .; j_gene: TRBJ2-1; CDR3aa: CSVEQRDNNEQFF; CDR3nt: TGCAGCGTTGAACAGCGGGATAACAATGAGCAGTTCTTC
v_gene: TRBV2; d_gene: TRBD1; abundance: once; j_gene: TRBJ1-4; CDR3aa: CASSFPRGRGNEKLFF; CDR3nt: TGTGCCAGCAGCTTCCCCCGGGGCAGGGGGAATGAAAAACTGTTTTTT
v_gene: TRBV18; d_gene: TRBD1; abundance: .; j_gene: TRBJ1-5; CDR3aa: CASSPQAQGAEQPQHF; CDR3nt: TGTGCCAGCTCACCACAGGCTCAGGGGGCCGAGCAGCCCCAGCATTTT
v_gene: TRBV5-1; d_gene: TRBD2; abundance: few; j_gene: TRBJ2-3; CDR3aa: CASRGLAGGAGTQYF; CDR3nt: TGCGCCAGCAGGGGACTAGCGGGAGGAGCCGGTACGCAGTATTTT
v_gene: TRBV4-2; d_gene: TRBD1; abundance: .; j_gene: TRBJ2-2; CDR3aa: CASSRRPPGQGGAGELFF; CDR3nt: TGTGCCAGCAGCAGACGTCCCCCGGGACAGGGTGGGGCCGGGGAGCTGTTTTTT
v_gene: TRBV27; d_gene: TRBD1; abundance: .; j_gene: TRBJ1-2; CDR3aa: CASSSAPGQYGYTF; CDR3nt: TGTGCCAGCAGTTCCGCTCCGGGACAGTATGGCTACACCTTC
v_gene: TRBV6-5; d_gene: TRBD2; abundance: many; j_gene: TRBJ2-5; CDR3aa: CASSPGTSGQETQYF; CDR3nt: TGTGCCAGCAGTCCGGGGACTAGCGGACAAGAGACCCAGTACTTC
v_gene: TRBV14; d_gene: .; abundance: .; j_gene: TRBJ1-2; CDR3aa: CASSQRRHYGYTF; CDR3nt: TGTGCCAGCAGCCAACGGCGGCATTATGGCTACACCTTC
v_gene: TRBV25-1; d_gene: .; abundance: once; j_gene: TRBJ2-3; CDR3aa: CASSEDGGQTQYF; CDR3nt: TGTGCCAGCAGTGAAGATGGAGGGCAGACGCAGTATTTT
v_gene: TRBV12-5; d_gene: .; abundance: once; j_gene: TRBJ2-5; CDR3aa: CASGSGRGTQYF; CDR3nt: TGTGCTAGTGGCTCTGGACGCGGGACCCAGTACTTC
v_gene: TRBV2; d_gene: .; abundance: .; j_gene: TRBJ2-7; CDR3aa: CASNMGRGVSYEQYF; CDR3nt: TGTGCCAGCAACATGGGACGAGGGGTCTCCTACGAGCAGTACTTC
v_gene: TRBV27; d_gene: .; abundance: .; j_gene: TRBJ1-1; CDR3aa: CASSFPLGRPMNTEAFF; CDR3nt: TGTGCCAGCAGTTTCCCCCTCGGGCGGCCAATGAACACTGAAGCTTTCTTT
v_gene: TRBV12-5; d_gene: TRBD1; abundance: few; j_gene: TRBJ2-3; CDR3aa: CASGLGTELSTDTQYF; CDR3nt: TGTGCTAGTGGTCTGGGGACAGAGCTTAGCACAGATACGCAGTATTTT
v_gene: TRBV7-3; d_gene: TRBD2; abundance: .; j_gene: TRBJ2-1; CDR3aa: CASSLRTSGIYNEQFF; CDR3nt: TGTGCCAGCAGCCTCCGGACTAGCGGCATCTACAATGAGCAGTTCTTC
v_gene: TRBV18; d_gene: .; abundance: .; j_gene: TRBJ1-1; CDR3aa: CASSPLPNTEAFF; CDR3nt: TGTGCCAGCTCACCACTCCCCAACACTGAAGCTTTCTTT
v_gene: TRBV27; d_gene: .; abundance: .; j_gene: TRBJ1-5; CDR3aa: CASSGARSNQPQHF; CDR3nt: TGTGCCAGCTCTGGGGCACGCTCTAATCAGCCCCAGCATTTT
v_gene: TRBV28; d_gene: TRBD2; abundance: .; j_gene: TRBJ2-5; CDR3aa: CASRGGPIEETQYF; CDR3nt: TGTGCCAGCAGGGGAGGGCCAATCGAGGAGACCCAGTACTTC
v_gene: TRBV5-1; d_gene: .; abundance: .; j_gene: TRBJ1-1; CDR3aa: CASSLLGGLETEAFF; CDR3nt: TGCGCCAGCAGCTTGTTGGGGGGCTTGGAGACTGAAGCTTTCTTT
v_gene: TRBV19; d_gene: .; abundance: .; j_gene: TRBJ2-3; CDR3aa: CASSIGFRALLGDTQYF; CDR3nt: TGTGCCAGTAGTATAGGTTTTCGGGCCCTATTGGGAGATACGCAGTATTTT
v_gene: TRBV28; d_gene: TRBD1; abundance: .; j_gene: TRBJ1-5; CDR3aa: CASSSPTGEANQPQHF; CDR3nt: TGTGCCAGCAGTTCCCCGACAGGGGAGGCCAATCAGCCCCAGCATTTT
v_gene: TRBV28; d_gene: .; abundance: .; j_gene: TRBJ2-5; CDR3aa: CASSLPIGGRETQYF; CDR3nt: TGTGCCAGCAGTCTTCCAATAGGAGGGCGGGAGACCCAGTACTTC
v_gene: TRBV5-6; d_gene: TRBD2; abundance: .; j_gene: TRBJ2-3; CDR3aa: CASSFLAGGRVDTQYF; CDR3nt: TGTGCCAGCAGCTTTCTAGCGGGAGGGCGGGTAGATACGCAGTATTTT
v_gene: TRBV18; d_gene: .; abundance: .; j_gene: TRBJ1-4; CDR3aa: CASSHREANEKLFF; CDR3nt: TGTGCCAGCTCACACAGGGAGGCTAATGAAAAACTGTTTTTT
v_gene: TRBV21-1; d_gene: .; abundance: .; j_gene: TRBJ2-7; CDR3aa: CASSNDYEQYF; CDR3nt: TGTGCCAGCAGCAACGACTACGAGCAGTACTTC
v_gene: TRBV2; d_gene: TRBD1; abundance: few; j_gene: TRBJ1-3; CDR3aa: CASMGQPSSGNTIYF; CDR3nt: TGTGCCAGCATGGGACAGCCGAGCTCTGGAAACACCATATATTTT
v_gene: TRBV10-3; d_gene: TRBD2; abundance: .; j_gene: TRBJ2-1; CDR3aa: CAIRSSGRADEQFF; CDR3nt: TGTGCCATCAGAAGTAGCGGGAGAGCCGATGAGCAGTTCTTC
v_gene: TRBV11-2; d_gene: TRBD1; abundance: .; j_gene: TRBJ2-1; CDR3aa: CASKGQGDNEQFF; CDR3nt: TGTGCCAGCAAAGGACAGGGGGACAATGAGCAGTTCTTC
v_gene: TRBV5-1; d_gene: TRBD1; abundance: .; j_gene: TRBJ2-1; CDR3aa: CASSEAGTDYNEQFF; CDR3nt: TGCGCCAGCAGCGAGGCCGGGACAGACTACAATGAGCAGTTCTTC
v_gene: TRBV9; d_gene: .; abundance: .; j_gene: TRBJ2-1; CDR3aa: CASSAGWVSYGEQFF; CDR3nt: TGTGCCAGCAGCGCCGGTTGGGTTTCCTACGGAGAGCAGTTCTTC
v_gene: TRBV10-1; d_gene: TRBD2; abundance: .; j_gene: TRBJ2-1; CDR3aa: CASQGSSGMVPAEQFF; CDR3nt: TGCGCCAGCCAGGGGTCTAGCGGGATGGTCCCCGCTGAGCAGTTCTTC
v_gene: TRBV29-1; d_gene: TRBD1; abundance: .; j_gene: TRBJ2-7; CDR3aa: CSAARGRGHEQYF; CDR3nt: TGCAGCGCTGCAAGGGGCAGGGGGCACGAGCAGTACTTC
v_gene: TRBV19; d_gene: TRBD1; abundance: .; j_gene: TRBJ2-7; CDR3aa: CASSPTGQGREQYF; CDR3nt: TGTGCCAGTAGTCCGACGGGACAGGGACGCGAGCAGTACTTC
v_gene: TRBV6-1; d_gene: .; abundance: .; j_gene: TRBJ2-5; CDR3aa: CASSEGTGKETQYF; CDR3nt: TGTGCCAGCAGTGAAGGAACAGGGAAAGAGACCCAGTACTTC
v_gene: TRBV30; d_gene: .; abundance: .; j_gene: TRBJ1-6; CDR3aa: CAWSVHLNSPLHF; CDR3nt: TGTGCCTGGAGTGTCCACCTAAATTCACCCCTCCACTTT
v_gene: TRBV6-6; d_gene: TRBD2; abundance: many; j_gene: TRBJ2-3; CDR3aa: CASTVGGGYTDTQYF; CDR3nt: TGTGCCAGCACCGTCGGCGGGGGTTACACAGATACGCAGTATTTT
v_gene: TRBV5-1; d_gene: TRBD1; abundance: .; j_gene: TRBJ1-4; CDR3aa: CASSSPRGQGAYELFF; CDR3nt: TGCGCCAGCAGCTCTCCCCGAGGACAGGGGGCTTATGAGCTGTTTTTT
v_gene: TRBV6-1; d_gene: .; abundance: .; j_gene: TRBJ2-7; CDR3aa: CASISDIAYEQYF; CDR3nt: TGTGCCAGCATCTCGGACATCGCCTACGAGCAGTACTTC
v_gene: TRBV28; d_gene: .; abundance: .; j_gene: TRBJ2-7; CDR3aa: CASSLLGHRPYF; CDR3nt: TGTGCCAGCAGTCTCCTCGGACATCGTCCGTACTTC
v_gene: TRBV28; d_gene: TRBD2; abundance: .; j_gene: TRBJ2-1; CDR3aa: CASSLSGRIGEQFF; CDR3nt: TGTGCCAGCAGCCTTAGCGGGAGAATTGGTGAGCAGTTCTTC